The text below deals with one TCR beta chain. Antigen specificity is unknown. These data belong to a study of cytomegalovirus exposure and HLA in healthy donors. Study-level findings and limits: In a later analysis, parvovirus B19, influenza, CMV and Epstein-Barr virus appeared linked to several top co-occurrence clusters. With later analysis, a missense DCLRE1C variant became linked to TCR beta V- and J-gene trimming. Analysis performed later showed TCR beta chains linked to HLA being more clonally expanded than equally common others. TRBV6-2, TRBV6-3 and other indistinguishable V segments were excluded.

The V end was cut by 7 bases, the J end by 7 bases, with 12 bases between. CDR3 length: 13 amino acids. The germline V gene has CDR1 SGHRS and CDR2 YFSETQ. Primers included in the PCR were 60 Vbeta and 13 Jbeta primers. Libraries were prepared by immunoSEQ multiplex PCR; TCRdb keeps only in-frame clonotypes and omits some of them. The data contain about 130,000 clones, 15% to 20% of them singletons. The clonotype originates from a female donor in good health and CMV-seropositive. The chain uses TRBV5-1 and TRBJ1-6; unclear D gene. The specimen was PBMCs. For the CDR3, the DNA is TGCGCCAGCCGGGATCTTCTAAATTCACCCCTCCACTTT. This encodes CASRDLLNSPLHF.